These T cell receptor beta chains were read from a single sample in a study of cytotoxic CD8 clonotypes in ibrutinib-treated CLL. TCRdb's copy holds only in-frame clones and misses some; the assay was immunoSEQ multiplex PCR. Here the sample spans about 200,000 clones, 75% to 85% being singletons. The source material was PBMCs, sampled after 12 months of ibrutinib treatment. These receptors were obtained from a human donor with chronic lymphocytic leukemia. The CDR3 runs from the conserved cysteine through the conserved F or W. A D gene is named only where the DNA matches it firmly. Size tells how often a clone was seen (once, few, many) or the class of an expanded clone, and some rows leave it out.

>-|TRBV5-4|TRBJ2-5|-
TGTGCCAGCAGCTCCACCCTACTTGAGTACCAAGAGACCCAGTACTTC
CASSSTLLEYQETQYF
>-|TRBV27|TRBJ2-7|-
TGTGCCAGCAGTACCTCCGGGACAAGTAGCTCCTACGAGCAGTACTTC
CASSTSGTSSSYEQYF
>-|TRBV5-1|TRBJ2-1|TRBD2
TGCGCCAGCAGCTGGACAGGGGAACCGGGACTAGCGGACAATGAGCAGTTCTTC
CASSWTGEPGLADNEQFF
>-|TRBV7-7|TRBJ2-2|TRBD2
TGTGCTAGCAGCCCCAGGCGACTAGCGGGGACCACCGGGGAGCTGTTTTTT
CASSPRRLAGTTGELFF
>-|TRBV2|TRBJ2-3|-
TGTGCCAGCAGGGGGGTGAGCGTTGGTACAGATACGCAGTATTTT
CASRGVSVGTDTQYF
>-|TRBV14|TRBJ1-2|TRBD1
TGTGCCAGCAGCCCAGGACAGGCTAACTATGGCTACACCTTC
CASSPGQANYGYTF
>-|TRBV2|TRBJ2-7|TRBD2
TGTGCCAGCAGTAGCGGGGGCCCCTACGAGCAGTACTTC
CASSSGGPYEQYF
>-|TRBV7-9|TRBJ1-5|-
TGTGCCAGCAGCTCACAGGGTTTTGGTCAGCCCCAGCATTTT
CASSSQGFGQPQHF
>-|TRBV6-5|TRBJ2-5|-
TGTGCCAGCAGCCCGGACTTATGGGGGGAGACCCAGTACTTC
CASSPDLWGETQYF
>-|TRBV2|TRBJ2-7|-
TGTGCCAGCATGTATAGTTACGAGCAGTACTTC
CASMYSYEQYF
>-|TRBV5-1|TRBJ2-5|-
TGCGCCAGCAGGCGTGTACAAGAGACCCAGTACTTC
CASRRVQETQYF
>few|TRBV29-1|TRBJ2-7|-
TGCAGCGCCTGGGAATCGGACTCAATTAGGGAGCAGTACTTC
CSAWESDSIREQYF
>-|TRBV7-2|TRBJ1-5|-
TGTGCCAGCAGCTTCAACCCAAATCAGCCCCAGCATTTT
CASSFNPNQPQHF
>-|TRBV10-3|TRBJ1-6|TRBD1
TGTGCCATCAGTTACGCGGGACAGGGGGACTCACCCCTCCACTTT
CAISYAGQGDSPLHF
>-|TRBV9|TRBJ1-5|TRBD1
TGTGCCAGCAGCCCTACCGGGACAGGGATCAATCAGCCCCAGCATTTT
CASSPTGTGINQPQHF
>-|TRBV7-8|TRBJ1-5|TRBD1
TGTGCCAGCAGCTTACGGGACAGCCAACATCAGCCCCAGCATTTT
CASSLRDSQHQPQHF